Shown below are 27 T cell receptor beta chains from a single sample sequenced in a study of blood T cell repertoires in COVID-19. This table comes from immunoSEQ multiplex PCR, and its TCRdb copy is limited to in-frame clones, with some not included. The table has over 110,000 clones, 60% to 85% seen once. The sample was peripheral blood. The receptors here all came from a woman in her sixties or seventies with acute or convalescent COVID-19.

Written as DNA, the CDR3 is TGTGCCAGTTCTGGGCCTAGCGCATACACAGATACGCAGTATTTT. This sequence encodes CASSGPSAYTDTQYF. V gene TRBV7-8 combines with J gene TRBJ2-3, with D tentatively TRBD2 (6 bases). In germline, CDR1 is SGHVS, CDR2 FQNEAQ. The CDR3 runs to 15 residues. V was pared by 9 bases and J by 2 bases, with 18 bases between.

This clone was picked up a small number of times. The V gene is TRBV11-2, the J gene TRBJ1-5; 9 bases line up with TRBD1. Germline V gene sequence: CDR1 SGHAT, CDR2 FQNNGV. Losses at the gene ends were 1 base for V and 7 bases for J; bases not matched to a gene: 5. The CDR3 totals 15 residues. CDR3 DNA: TGTGCCAGCAGCTTAGGGACAGGGGATGGACAGCCCCAGCATTTT. Protein product: CASSLGTGDGQPQHF.

The chain recombines TRBV18 with TRBJ2-5; 9 bases agree with TRBD1. The CDR3 is 14 amino acids. With 2 bases clipped from V and 5 bases from J, the junction kept 3 bases outside the gene matches. The V gene's germline CDR1 is KGHSH and CDR2 LQKENI. The CDR3 region has the DNA TGTGCCAGCTCACCAGTGACAGGGGGGGAGACCCAGTACTTC. Its protein is CASSPVTGGETQYF.

This clone has just a few counts. The chain carries TRBV14 and TRBJ2-3, with D perhaps TRBD2 (5 bases). The CDR3 is made up of 15 amino acids. The germline V and J ends were trimmed by 2 bases and 3 bases, with 12 bases remaining between them. Germline V gene lookup returns CDR1 SGHDN and CDR2 FVKESK. The CDR3 DNA reads as TGTGCCAGCAGCCAAATGGCTAGCAGGACAGATACGCAGTATTTT. This encodes CASSQMASRTDTQYF.

The chain uses TRBV28 and TRBJ1-3; 8 bases are a match to TRBD1. Germline CDR1 reads MDHEN; CDR2 reads SYDVKM. The CDR3 covers 16 residues. Trimming at V came to 3 bases and at J to 3 bases, leaving 7 bases not matched to a gene. The CDR3 loop reads CASSFETGASGNTIYF. The CDR3 nucleotides read TGTGCCAGCAGTTTCGAGACAGGGGCAAGTGGAAACACCATATATTTT.

This clone was recorded a few times. The chain is built from TRBV5-1 and TRBJ1-4, with 7 bases matching TRBD1. CDR3 length: 16 residues. Per germline, CDR1 SGHRS and CDR2 YFSETQ. After removal of 3 bases from V and 0 bases from J, the junction contained 5 bases not matched to a gene. CDR3 DNA: TGCGCCAGCAGCTCTCGTGGGACAGCAACTAATGAAAAACTGTTTTTT. This sequence encodes CASSSRGTATNEKLFF.

The chain combines TRBV2 with TRBJ2-5, with D perhaps matching TRBD1 (5 bases). CDR1 is SNHLY, CDR2 FYNNEI, per germline. CDR3 length equals 12 residues. The V gene lost 4 bases and the J gene lost 9 bases, with 12 bases spanning the gap. CDR3 DNA: TGTGCCAGCAGTGGTCAGGGTTCAGCCCAGTACTTC. Its protein product is CASSGQGSAQYF.

This chain connects TRBV27 to TRBJ2-7, with 8 bases that match TRBD1. The CDR3 has 12 residues. V shed 5 bases, J shed 7 bases, and the junction held 4 bases outside the gene matches. Germline values: CDR1 MNHEY, CDR2 SMNVEV (reference sequence). CDR3: CASSRTGREQYF. In nucleotides, the CDR3 is TGTGCCAGCAGTAGGACAGGGAGAGAGCAGTACTTC.

V gene TRBV6-5 combines with J gene TRBJ2-1, with D maybe TRBD2 (6 bases). V shed 8 bases and J shed 3 bases, with 14 bases lying between them. Germline V gene sequence: CDR1 MNHEY, CDR2 SVGAGI. The CDR3 is made up of 14 amino acids. CDR3 amino acids: CASVPGVNYNEQFF. The CDR3 bases are TGTGCCAGCGTACCGGGAGTAAACTACAATGAGCAGTTCTTC.

The chain has TRBV5-1 and TRBJ2-3; 10 bases map to TRBD2. CDR3 length: 17 residues. With 3 bases clipped from V and 2 bases from J, the junction kept 9 bases outside the gene matches. CDR1 is SGHRS, CDR2 YFSETQ, per germline. CDR3 DNA: TGCGCCAGCAGCTCGAATTTAGCGGGAGGATACACAGATACGCAGTATTTT. This sequence encodes CASSSNLAGGYTDTQYF. Filled out from reference TRBV5-1 and TRBJ2-3, the complete variable domain reads KAGVTQTPRYLIKTRGQQVTLSCSPISGHRSVSWYQQTPGQGLQFLFEYFSETQRNKGNFPGRFSGRQFSNSRSEMNVSTLELGDSALYLCASSSNLAGGYTDTQYFGPGTRLTVL.

The V call is TRBV5-1, the J call TRBJ2-5, with D possibly called TRBD1 or TRBD2 (5 bases each). With 4 bases removed from V and 2 bases from J, the gap between germline ends came to 15 bases. The CDR3 loop spans 15 amino acids. Germline CDR1 is SGHRS and CDR2 is YFSETQ. Here the CDR3 reads CASSLGPARQETQYF. The CDR3 DNA sequence: TGCGCCAGCAGCCTGGGACCAGCGCGGCAAGAGACCCAGTACTTC.

CDR3 loop: CASSQGTGLYEQYF. The CDR3 nucleotides are TGCGCCAGCAGCCAAGGGACAGGCCTCTACGAGCAGTACTTC. This chain joins TRBV4-1 and TRBJ2-7; 7 bases are a match to TRBD1. This CDR3 spans 14 amino acids. CDR1 MGHRA and CDR2 YSYEKL come from the germline V gene. The trim removed 1 base at V and 3 bases at J, leaving 3 bases unmatched.

The rearrangement links TRBV3-1 (or the pseudogene TRBV3-2) to TRBJ2-5; D unresolved. V was clipped by 4 bases and J by 5 bases, with 14 bases between them. The CDR3 is made up of 14 amino acids. CDR1 and CDR2 from the germline V gene are LGHDT and YNNKEL (reference sequence). CDR3 DNA: TGTGCCAGCAGCCTCAACTCCTTCGCCGAGACCCAGTACTTC. Encoded protein: CASSLNSFAETQYF.

The V gene is TRBV11-2, the J gene TRBJ1-2; perhaps TRBD1 as D (6 bases). Trimming stripped 0 bases from V and 3 bases from J, with 11 bases between. Germline-derived CDR1 and CDR2 are SGHAT and FQNNGV. The CDR3 length is 15 residues. This CDR3 reads CASSLEGQGYYGYTF. CDR3 coding DNA: TGTGCCAGCAGCTTAGAAGGGCAGGGGTACTATGGCTACACCTTC.

This chain links TRBV18 with TRBJ2-1, with a possible D match to TRBD2 (6 bases). From germline, CDR1 is KGHSH and CDR2 LQKENI. CDR3 length: 16 residues. Trimming pared 2 bases from V and 7 bases from J, leaving 18 bases between. The CDR3 here is CASSPSSGSGRNEQFF. CDR3 DNA: TGTGCCAGCTCACCAAGCAGCGGGTCCGGCCGTAATGAGCAGTTCTTC.

The rearrangement links TRBV7-8 to TRBJ2-7, with D possibly TRBD2 on 5 matching bases. Germline V lookup: CDR1 SGHVS, CDR2 FQNEAQ. Trimming stripped 4 bases from V and 2 bases from J, with 12 bases between. The CDR3 sequence is 14 residues long. CDR3 loop: CASSSDSGPYEQYF. The CDR3 DNA follows: TGTGCCAGCAGCTCGGACTCAGGCCCCTACGAGCAGTACTTC. Full variable domain (missing parts from reference TRBV7-8 and TRBJ2-7): GAGVSQSPRYKVAKRGQDVALRCDPISGHVSLFWYQQALGQGPEFLTYFQNEAQLDKSGLPSDRFFAERPEGSVSTLKIQRTQQEDSAVYLCASSSDSGPYEQYFGPGTRLTVT.

The chain combines TRBV21-1 with TRBJ1-1; the DNA was not used to check the table's D call, TRBD1. TRBV21-1 is an annotated pseudogene. This CDR3 has 18 residues. CDR3 sequence: CASSKVIFSTDMNTEAFF. CDR3 DNA: TGTGCCAGCAGCAAAGTAATCTTTTCGACAGACATGAACACTGAAGCTTTCTTT.

The V and J genes are TRBV5-4 and TRBJ2-1; TRBD2 matches 10 bases. V shed 3 bases and J 6 bases; nucleotides not matched to a gene: 18. Germline CDR1 reads SGHNT; CDR2 reads YYREEE (reference sequence). The CDR3 is 19 amino acids. The DNA of the CDR3 is TGTGCCAGCAGCTACCCTAAACTAGCGGGACGGGGAGTACCCAATGAGCAGTTCTTC. This gives the protein CASSYPKLAGRGVPNEQFF. Full variable domain (remainder filled in from reference TRBV5-4 and TRBJ2-1): ETGVTQSPTHLIKTRGQQVTLRCSSQSGHNTVSWYQQALGQGPQFIFQYYREEENGRGNFPPRFSGLQFPNYSSELNVNALELDDSALYLCASSYPKLAGRGVPNEQFFGPGTRLTVL.

The chain joins TRBV29-1 to TRBJ2-1; D is perhaps TRBD2 (6 bases). V gave up 3 bases and J gave up 0 bases, with 12 bases separating them. The germline gives CDR1 SQVTM, CDR2 ANQGSEA. The CDR3 covers 15 residues. The CDR3 is CSVDGGRDSYNEQFF. DNA of the CDR3: TGCAGCGTTGATGGAGGGAGAGACTCCTACAATGAGCAGTTCTTC.

The J gene is TRBJ2-2, the V gene TRBV19; 9 nucleotides agree with TRBD2. The CDR3 is 18 amino acids. J lost 3 bases, V lost 3 bases, and 11 bases had no gene match. Germline-derived CDR1 and CDR2 are LNHDA and SQIVND (reference sequence). CDR3 nucleotide sequence: TGTGCCAGTAGTATTAAGGCTAGCGGGGCCGCGGACACCGGGGAGCTGTTTTTT. Protein: CASSIKASGAADTGELFF.

The sample holds one count of this clone. V gene TRBV4-1 combines with J gene TRBJ2-3; D is unresolved. Germline CDR1 MGHRA, CDR2 YSYEKL. Trimming pared 1 base from V and 6 bases from J, leaving 14 bases between. This CDR3 contains 15 residues. Here the CDR3 DNA reads TGCGCCAGCAGCCAAGTGAGTAGGAGTTTGGATACGCAGTATTTT. It is translated as CASSQVSRSLDTQYF.

The genes are TRBV9 and TRBJ2-7; possible D gene TRBD2, 5 bases. This CDR3 has 14 amino acids. The germline V gene encodes CDR1 SGDLS and CDR2 YYNGEE. Trimming shortened V by 0 bases and J by 0 bases, and 7 bases separated the two germline ends. DNA for the CDR3: TGTGCCAGCAGCGTAGAAGCGGACTCCTACGAGCAGTACTTC. This gives the protein CASSVEADSYEQYF.

This clone is a singleton in its sample. The genes are TRBV27 and TRBJ2-5, with 10 bases lining up with TRBD1. CDR1 and CDR2 from the germline V gene are MNHEY and SMNVEV (reference sequence). This CDR3 has 15 residues. The J segment lost 5 bases and the V segment lost 6 bases, leaving 9 bases of the junction unmatched. The CDR3 loop reads CASRSRDRGWETQYF. CDR3 nucleotides: TGTGCCAGCAGATCCCGGGACAGGGGTTGGGAGACCCAGTACTTC.

The J gene is TRBJ1-3, the V gene TRBV19, with 10 bases identical to TRBD1. From germline, CDR1 is LNHDA and CDR2 SQIVND (reference sequence). The CDR3 extends over 16 amino acids. The V segment lost 6 bases and the J segment 3 bases; nucleotides outside the gene matches: 8. CDR3 residues: CASRTSTGGGGNTIYF. Written as DNA, the CDR3 is TGTGCCAGTAGAACCTCGACAGGGGGCGGTGGAAACACCATATATTTT.

The chain recombines TRBV7-9 with TRBJ2-5, with TRBD2 matching over 8 bases. V lost 3 bases, J lost 3 bases, and 6 bases stayed unmatched. CDR1 and CDR2 (germline): SEHNR, FQNEAQ (reference sequence). The CDR3 has 15 residues. The CDR3 nucleotides read TGTGCCAGCAGCTTGGGAGGACTAGCAGAAGAGACCCAGTACTTC. Translating it yields CASSLGGLAEETQYF.

This clone was counted at least ten times. This chain joins TRBV19 and TRBJ2-7, with a tentative D call TRBD1 (7 bases). The CDR3 totals 16 residues. Between the trimmed V and J ends, which lost 2 bases and 2 bases, there was a span of 16 bases. Germline V lookup: CDR1 LNHDA, CDR2 SQIVND (reference sequence). CDR3 protein: CASSIRGDSSTYEQYF. CDR3 nucleotide sequence: TGTGCCAGTAGTATAAGGGGGGACAGCTCCACCTACGAGCAGTACTTC.

The table lists this clone with a few counts. CDR3 protein: CASSLGTSVTDEQFF. The DNA of the CDR3 is TGTGCCAGCAGCTTAGGGACTAGCGTAACCGATGAGCAGTTCTTC. This chain uses TRBV7-8 with TRBJ2-1; TRBD2 aligns across 9 bases. Per the germline V gene, CDR1 is SGHVS and CDR2 is FQNEAQ. Losses at the gene ends were 1 base for V and 8 bases for J; bases not matched to a gene: 6. The CDR3 is 15 residues long.